Shown below are 21 T cell receptor beta chains from a single sample sequenced in a study of brain T cells in children with intractable seizures. The data were produced by immunoSEQ multiplex PCR, yet TCRdb's version contains in-frame clones alone and is incomplete. This table has around 100,000 clones, around 94% appearing once. Material: peripheral blood, obtained at surgery. These receptors all stem from a boy younger than two with hemimegalencephaly and intractable seizures.

V is TRBV5-6 and J is TRBJ2-7; D is uncertain. V dropped 1 base and J dropped 4 bases, with 9 bases sitting between them. The CDR3 totals 13 residues. Germline CDR1 SGHDT, CDR2 YYEEEE. CDR3 DNA sequence: TGTGCCAGCAGCTTGCCGGGTGCGTACGAGCAGTACTTC. Translating gives CASSLPGAYEQYF.

The V gene is TRBV6-5, the J gene TRBJ1-6, with 9 bases aligning to TRBD1. CDR1 is MNHEY, CDR2 SVGAGI, per germline. CDR3 length equals 14 residues. J was trimmed by 9 bases and V by 8 bases; bases with no gene match: 8. CDR3 region: CASADGTGTSPLHF. CDR3 sequence (DNA): TGTGCCAGCGCCGACGGGACAGGGACTTCACCCCTCCACTTT.

The V call is TRBV27, the J call TRBJ2-7; D not resolved. CDR1 MNHEY and CDR2 SMNVEV come from the germline V gene (reference sequence). V dropped 8 bases and J dropped 0 bases, with 17 bases sitting between them. The length of the CDR3 is 15 residues. The CDR3 DNA is TGTGCCAGCCGTCGCAACATGGCGAGCTCCTACGAGCAGTACTTC. Translating gives CASRRNMASSYEQYF.

The CDR3 DNA reads TGTGCCAGCAGTTACTTTGACCGCTATAACTATGGCTACACCTTC. This codes for CASSYFDRYNYGYTF. This chain joins TRBV6-5 and TRBJ1-2; D remains ambiguous. Per the germline V gene, CDR1 is MNHEY and CDR2 is SVGAGI. Trimming cost V 1 base and J 1 base, with 10 bases left between them. The CDR3 runs to 15 residues.

This clone occurred once. The chain carries TRBV6-1 and TRBJ1-2; possibly TRBD1 for D (6 bases). The V end was cut by 3 bases, the J end by 3 bases, with 14 bases between. The CDR3 consists of 15 residues. Germline-derived CDR1 and CDR2 are MNHNS and SASEGT. The CDR3 region is CASSELGGRDYGYTF. The CDR3 nucleotides read TGTGCCAGCAGTGAGTTAGGGGGGAGAGACTATGGCTACACCTTC.

CDR3 DNA sequence: TGCGCCAGCAGCTTCCGCTGGGGGACAGGGGAGGGCATTCAGTACTTC. This encodes CASSFRWGTGEGIQYF. The chain links TRBV4-3 to TRBJ2-4; TRBD1 matches 10 bases. Looked up from germline, CDR1 is LGHNA and CDR2 is YSLEER. V shed 5 bases and J 9 bases; nucleotides not matched to a gene: 13. CDR3 size: 16 residues.

The V and J genes are TRBV19 and TRBJ1-2, with D hard to call. The CDR3 consists of 14 residues. Trimming left V 1 base short and J 4 bases short, with 10 bases between. Germline CDR1 and CDR2: LNHDA and SQIVND (reference sequence). CDR3 coding DNA: TGTGCCAGTAGTATAGGAAAAGGCCCCTATGGCTACACCTTC. It encodes CASSIGKGPYGYTF.

The genes are TRBV3-1 (or the pseudogene TRBV3-2) and TRBJ2-1; D uncertain. Germline CDR1 is LGHDT and CDR2 is YNNKEL (reference sequence). Trimming cost V 3 bases and J 7 bases, with 4 bases left between them. The CDR3 is 11 amino acids. The CDR3 DNA reads TGTGCCAGCAGCCACGGAAATGAGCAGTTCTTC. Residues: CASSHGNEQFF.

The chain links TRBV24-1 to TRBJ2-1; the D gene is possibly TRBD2 (6 bases). V shed 9 bases and J shed 1 base, with 12 bases lying between them. From germline, CDR1 is KGHDR and CDR2 SFDVKD. The CDR3 sequence is 14 residues long. The CDR3, as DNA: TGTGCCACCGGGGACTCCGGATCCTACAATGAGCAGTTCTTC. Encoded protein: CATGDSGSYNEQFF.

The rearrangement uses TRBV24-1 and TRBJ1-2, with unresolved D. V lost 4 bases, J lost 4 bases, and 6 bases lay in between. The CDR3 runs to 12 residues. The germline V gene encodes CDR1 KGHDR and CDR2 SFDVKD. The CDR3 is CATSDQSYGYTF. The CDR3 DNA is TGTGCCACCAGTGACCAATCCTATGGCTACACCTTC.

The chain links TRBV5-6 to TRBJ2-3; D perhaps matches TRBD2 (6 bases). Germline assignment: CDR1 SGHDT and CDR2 YYEEEE. V shed 0 bases and J shed 4 bases, with 15 bases lying between them. CDR3 size: 16 residues. CDR3 sequence (DNA): TGTGCCAGCAGCTTGGACATCGGCGGGAAGGCAGATACGCAGTATTTT. It specifies CASSLDIGGKADTQYF.

CDR3: CASSFIVGTGNYQPQHF. In nucleotides, the CDR3 is TGTGCCAGCAGTTTTATTGTGGGGACAGGAAATTATCAGCCCCAGCATTTT. The gene calls are TRBV28 and TRBJ1-5, with 8 positions matching TRBD1. V trimming: 3 bases; J trimming: 5 bases; junction bases outside the gene matches: 12. The CDR3 contains 17 residues. Germline V CDR1 and CDR2: MDHEN, SYDVKM. The variable domain in full, completed from reference TRBV28 and TRBJ1-5, reads DVKVTQSSRYLVKRTGEKVFLECVQDMDHENMFWYRQDPGLGLRLIYFSYDVKMKEKGDIPEGYSVSREKKERFSLILESASTNQTSMYLCASSFIVGTGNYQPQHFGDGTRLSIL.

This sequence joins TRBV27 and TRBJ1-1; D might be TRBD1 (5 bases). The CDR3 sequence is 15 residues long. Germline-derived CDR1 and CDR2 are MNHEY and SMNVEV (reference sequence). V lost 5 bases to trimming and J lost 1 base, with 14 bases between them. CDR3 sequence: CASSLSGIGNTEAFF. The CDR3 region has the DNA TGTGCCAGCAGTCTCTCAGGGATTGGGAACACTGAAGCTTTCTTT.

V and J are TRBV6-6 and TRBJ2-1; 13 bases align to TRBD2. This CDR3 region has 17 residues. Germline CDR1 reads MNHNY; CDR2 reads SVGAGI (reference sequence). V lost 5 bases to trimming and J lost 9 bases; unmatched junction nucleotides: 13. CDR3 DNA: TGTGCCAGCAGTCCCTGGACTAGCGGGAGACGGGGTAGTGAGCAGTTCTTC. Its protein product is CASSPWTSGRRGSEQFF.

This chain links TRBV23-1 with TRBJ2-7; maybe TRBD1 (5 bases). TRBV23-1 is placed among ORFs of uncertain function. The CDR3 is 15 amino acids. V lost 3 bases to trimming and J lost 4 bases, with 16 bases between them. For the CDR3, the DNA is TGCGCCAGCAGTCACAACGGACGGACAATATACGAGCAGTACTTC. Its protein product is CASSHNGRTIYEQYF.

V gene TRBV3-1 (or the pseudogene TRBV3-2) combines with J gene TRBJ2-1; 11 bases align to TRBD2. Germline values: CDR1 LGHDT, CDR2 YNNKEL (reference sequence). The V segment lost 4 bases and the J segment 4 bases; nucleotides outside the gene matches: 6. The CDR3 is 16 residues long. The CDR3 spells CASSLRLAGFYNEQFF. DNA for the CDR3: TGTGCCAGCAGCCTTCGACTAGCGGGATTTTACAATGAGCAGTTCTTC.

The J gene is TRBJ2-2, the V gene TRBV12-3 or TRBV12-4; 9 bases are a match to TRBD2. This CDR3 spans 13 amino acids. The V and J ends lost 6 bases and 5 bases, in that order; junction bases with no gene match: 1. CDR3 residues: CASRTSGTGELFF. The CDR3 coding sequence is TGTGCCAGCAGGACTAGCGGTACCGGGGAGCTGTTTTTT.

V and J are TRBV3-1 (or the pseudogene TRBV3-2) and TRBJ2-7, with unresolved D. The germline V gene has CDR1 LGHDT and CDR2 YNNKEL (reference sequence). CDR3 length: 15 residues. With 1 base removed from V and 1 base from J, the gap between germline ends came to 11 bases. This chain's CDR3 is CASSQGGVLSYEQYF. The CDR3, as DNA: TGTGCCAGCAGCCAAGGGGGTGTACTTTCCTACGAGCAGTACTTC.

The genes are TRBV27 and TRBJ1-1; TRBD1 might be the D (5 bases). Germline loops: CDR1 MNHEY, CDR2 SMNVEV (reference sequence). The CDR3 extends over 14 amino acids. Trimming took off 7 bases at V and 1 base at J, with 13 bases between the two ends. The DNA for the CDR3 is TGTGCCAGCACCCCGGGGACGGGGAACACTGAAGCTTTCTTT. This sequence encodes CASTPGTGNTEAFF.

V usage is TRBV28 and J usage is TRBJ2-5, with TRBD1 identical over 11 bases. Germline values: CDR1 MDHEN, CDR2 SYDVKM. The CDR3 is made up of 14 amino acids. V was clipped by 6 bases and J by 5 bases; unmatched bases: 5. The CDR3 DNA reads TGTGCCAGCAGCCGGACAGGGGGCCAGGAGACCCAGTACTTC. Translating gives CASSRTGGQETQYF.

J is TRBJ2-5 and V is TRBV28; either TRBD1 or TRBD2 may supply D (6 bases each). CDR1 is MDHEN, CDR2 SYDVKM, per germline. The CDR3 sequence is 15 residues long. The V and J ends lost 7 bases and 5 bases respectively, with 20 bases between them. The DNA of the CDR3 is TGTGCCAGCAAGATCCGGGGGCGTGAGGTGGAGACCCAGTACTTC. It translates to CASKIRGREVETQYF.